This T cell receptor (beta chain) is drawn from a study of blood T cell repertoires in COVID-19. In the study's own analysis: Amplification of reference gene primers was used by the study to estimate nucleated cell counts. The table came from immunoSEQ multiplex PCR; TCRdb's copy has only in-frame clones and leaves some out. Clone size and the V and J calls come from that table; the DNA yielded D and trimming. The sample records a few hundred thousand clones, 80% to 90% being singletons. Residents of over 20 US areas, aged roughly 18 to 89 years, made up the participants. Cohort assignment relied on participant-reported clinical history. Germline lookup yields CDR1 SGHAT and CDR2 FQNNGV. The V and J ends lost 6 bases and 3 bases respectively, with 12 bases between them. The CDR3 spans 13 residues.

The receptor comes from a man aged 18 to 30 with acute COVID-19. Sequences were obtained from PBMCs or T cells enriched from blood (not recorded which). This sequence joins TRBV11-2 and TRBJ2-7, with D possibly being TRBD1 (6 bases). Written as DNA, the CDR3 is TGTGCCAGCAGTCGTACAGGGCGCTACGAGCAGTACTTC. It encodes CASSRTGRYEQYF. The entire variable domain, with the rest obtained from reference TRBV11-2 and TRBJ2-7, is as follows: EAGVAQSPRYKIIEKRQSVAFWCNPISGHATLYWYQQILGQGPKLLIQFQNNGVVDDSQLPKDRFSAERLKGVDSTLKIQPAKLEDSAVYLCASSRTGRYEQYFGPGTRLTVT.